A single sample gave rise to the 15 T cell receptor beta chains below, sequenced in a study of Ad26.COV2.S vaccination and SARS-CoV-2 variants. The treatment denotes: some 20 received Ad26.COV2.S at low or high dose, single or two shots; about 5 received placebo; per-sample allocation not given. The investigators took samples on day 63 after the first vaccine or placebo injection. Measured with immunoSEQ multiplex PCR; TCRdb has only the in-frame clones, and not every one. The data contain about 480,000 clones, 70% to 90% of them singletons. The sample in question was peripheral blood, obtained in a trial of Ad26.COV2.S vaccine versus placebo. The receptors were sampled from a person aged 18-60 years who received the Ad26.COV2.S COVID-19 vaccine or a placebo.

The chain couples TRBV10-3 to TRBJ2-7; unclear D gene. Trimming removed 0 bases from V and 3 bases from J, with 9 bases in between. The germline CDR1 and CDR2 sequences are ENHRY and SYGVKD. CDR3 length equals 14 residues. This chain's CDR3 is CAISESGESYEQYF. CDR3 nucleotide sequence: TGTGCCATCAGTGAGTCAGGCGAAAGCTACGAGCAGTACTTC.

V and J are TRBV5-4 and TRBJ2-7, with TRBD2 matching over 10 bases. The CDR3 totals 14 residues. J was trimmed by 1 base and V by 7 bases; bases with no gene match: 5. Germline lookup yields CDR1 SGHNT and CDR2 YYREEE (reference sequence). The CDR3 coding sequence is TGTGCCAGCGGAATAGCGGGAGGATCCTACGAGCAGTACTTC. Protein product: CASGIAGGSYEQYF.

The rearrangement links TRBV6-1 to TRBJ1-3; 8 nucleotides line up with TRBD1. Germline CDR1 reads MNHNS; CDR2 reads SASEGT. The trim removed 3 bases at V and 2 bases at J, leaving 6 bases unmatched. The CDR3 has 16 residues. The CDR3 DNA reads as TGTGCCAGCAGTGATCGAGGACAGGGCCCTGGAAACACCATATATTTT. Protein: CASSDRGQGPGNTIYF.

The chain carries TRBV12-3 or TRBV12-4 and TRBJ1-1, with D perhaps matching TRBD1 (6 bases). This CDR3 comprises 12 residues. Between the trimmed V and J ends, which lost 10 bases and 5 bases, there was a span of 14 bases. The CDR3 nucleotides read TGTGCCACCAAGGACAGTTTTACTGAAGCTTTCTTT. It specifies CATKDSFTEAFF.

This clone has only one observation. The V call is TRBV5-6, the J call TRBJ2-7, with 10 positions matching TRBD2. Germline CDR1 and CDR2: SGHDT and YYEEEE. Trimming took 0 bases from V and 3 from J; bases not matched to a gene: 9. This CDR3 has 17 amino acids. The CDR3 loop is CASSLAASGRGVYEQYF. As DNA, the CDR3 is TGTGCCAGCAGCTTGGCTGCTAGCGGGAGAGGGGTCTACGAGCAGTACTTC.

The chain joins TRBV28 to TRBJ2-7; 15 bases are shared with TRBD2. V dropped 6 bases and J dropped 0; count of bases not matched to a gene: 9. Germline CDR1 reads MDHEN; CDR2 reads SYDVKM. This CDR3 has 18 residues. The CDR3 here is CASRGLAGGRGGSYEQYF. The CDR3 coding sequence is TGTGCCAGCAGGGGACTAGCGGGAGGCCGGGGGGGCTCCTACGAGCAGTACTTC.

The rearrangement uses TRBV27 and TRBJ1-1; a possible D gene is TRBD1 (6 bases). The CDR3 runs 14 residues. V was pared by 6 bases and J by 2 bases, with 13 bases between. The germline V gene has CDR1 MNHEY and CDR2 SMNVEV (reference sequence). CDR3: CASRPTTGNTEAFF. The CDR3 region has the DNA TGTGCCAGCAGACCGACGACAGGCAACACTGAAGCTTTCTTT.

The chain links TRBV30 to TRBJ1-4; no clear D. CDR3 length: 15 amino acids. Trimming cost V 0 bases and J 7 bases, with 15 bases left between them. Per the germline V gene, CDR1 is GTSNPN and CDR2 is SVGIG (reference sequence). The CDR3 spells CAWSVPGKATEKLFF. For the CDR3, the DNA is TGTGCCTGGAGTGTCCCGGGGAAGGCTACTGAAAAACTGTTTTTT.

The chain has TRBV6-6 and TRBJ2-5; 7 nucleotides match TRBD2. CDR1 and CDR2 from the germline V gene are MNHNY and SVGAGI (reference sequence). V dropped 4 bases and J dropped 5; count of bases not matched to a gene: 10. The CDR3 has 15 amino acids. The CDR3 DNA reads TGTGCCAGCAGTTTCCCGATCGGGGGAGGGGAGACCCAGTACTTC. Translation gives CASSFPIGGGETQYF.

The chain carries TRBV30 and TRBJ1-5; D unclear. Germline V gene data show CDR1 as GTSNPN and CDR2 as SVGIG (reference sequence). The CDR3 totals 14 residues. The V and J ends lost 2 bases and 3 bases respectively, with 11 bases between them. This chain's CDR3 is CAWSLTAFNQPQHF. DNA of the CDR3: TGTGCCTGGAGTCTAACGGCCTTCAATCAGCCCCAGCATTTT.

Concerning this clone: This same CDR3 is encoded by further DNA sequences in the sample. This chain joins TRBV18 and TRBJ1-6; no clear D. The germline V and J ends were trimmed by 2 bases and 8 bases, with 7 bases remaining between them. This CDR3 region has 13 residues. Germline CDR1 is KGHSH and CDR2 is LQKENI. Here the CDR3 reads CASSPSGDSPLHF. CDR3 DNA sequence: TGTGCCAGCTCACCATCGGGTGATTCACCCCTCCACTTT.

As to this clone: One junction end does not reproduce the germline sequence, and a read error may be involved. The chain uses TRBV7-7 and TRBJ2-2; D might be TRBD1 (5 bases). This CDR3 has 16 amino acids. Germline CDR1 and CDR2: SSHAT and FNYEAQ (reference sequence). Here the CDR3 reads CASSLGAGTNTGELFF. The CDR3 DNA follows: TGTGCTAGCAGCTTAGGTGCAGGGACGAACACCGGGGAGCTGTTTTTT. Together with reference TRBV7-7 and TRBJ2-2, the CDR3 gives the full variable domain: GAGVSQSPRYKVTKRGQDVTLRCDPISSHATLYWYQQALGQGPEFLTYFNYEAQPDKSGLPSDRFSAERPEGSISTLTIQRTEQRDSAMYRCASSLGAGTNTGELFFGEGSRLTVL.

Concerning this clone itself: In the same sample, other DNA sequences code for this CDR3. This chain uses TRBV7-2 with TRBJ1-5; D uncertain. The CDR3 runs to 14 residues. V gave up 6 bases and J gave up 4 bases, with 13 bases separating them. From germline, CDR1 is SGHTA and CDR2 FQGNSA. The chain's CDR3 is CASSPTGGNQPQHF. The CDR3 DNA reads TGTGCCAGCAGTCCCACGGGCGGTAATCAGCCCCAGCATTTT.

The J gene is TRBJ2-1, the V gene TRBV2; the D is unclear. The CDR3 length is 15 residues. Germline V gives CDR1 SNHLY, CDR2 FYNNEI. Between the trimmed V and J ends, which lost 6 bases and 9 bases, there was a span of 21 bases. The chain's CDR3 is CASSRTELSYGEQFF. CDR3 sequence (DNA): TGTGCCAGCAGCAGGACGGAGCTGTCTTATGGTGAGCAGTTCTTC.

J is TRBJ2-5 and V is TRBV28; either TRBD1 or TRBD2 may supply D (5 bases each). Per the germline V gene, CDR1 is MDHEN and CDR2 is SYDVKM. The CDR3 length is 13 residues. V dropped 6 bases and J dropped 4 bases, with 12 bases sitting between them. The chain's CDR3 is CASRSGTPETQYF. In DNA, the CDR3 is TGTGCCAGCAGGTCAGGGACCCCAGAGACCCAGTACTTC.